The 29 T cell receptor beta chains below all came from one sample that was sequenced in a study of regulatory T cells in long-lasting Graves disease (dated by TCRdb to the early 2020s). Library preparation used multiplex PCR. The sequencer was an Illumina HiSeq 4000. TCR beta libraries were built with iRepertoire HTBI primers and Arm-PCR amplification of CDR3 regions. Through fastp at Q25 and MiXCR, TCRdb rebuilt clones from the public reads, retaining in-frame beta chains. Entries are consolidated by CDR3 protein sequence, retaining the most common genes and DNA. For this sample there are some 600,000 distinct CDR3 sequences; roughly 15% appear just once. About 11% of the sample is in the top ten clones. The time point label, as the study defines it: newly diagnosed GD, antithyroid drugs for less than 3 months. RNA was extracted from PBMCs in TRIzol for both TCR sequencing and RNA sequencing. The same sample was also used in a study of T cells in Graves' hyperthyroidism and ophthalmopathy.

Source: peripheral blood mononuclear cells (PBMCs), taken at new diagnosis, from a patient treated with antithyroid drugs. The receptor set was obtained from a man younger than 35 with Graves disease. Donor details come from another sample of the same person, matched by shared clones.

The table lists this clonotype with many counts. The rearrangement links TRBV30 to TRBJ2-7; no definite D call. V gave up 4 bases and J gave up 3 bases, with 19 bases separating them. The CDR3 loop spans 15 amino acids. Looked up from germline, CDR1 is GTSNPN and CDR2 is SVGIG (reference sequence). CDR3 amino acids: CAWMSGRLSNYEQYF. CDR3 nucleotide sequence: TGTGCCTGGATGTCCGGACGACTCTCCAACTACGAGCAGTACTTC.

This clonotype turned up a few times. The J gene is TRBJ1-4, the V gene TRBV27; D might be TRBD1 (5 bases). This CDR3 is 14 amino acids long. The V and J ends lost 3 bases and 7 bases respectively, with 12 bases between them. Per germline, CDR1 MNHEY and CDR2 SMNVEV (reference sequence). CDR3 loop: CASSFRGPGEKLFF. DNA for the CDR3: TGTGCCAGCAGTTTTAGGGGACCAGGTGAAAAACTGTTTTTT.

The sample holds a few counts of this clonotype. The chain uses TRBV7-9 and TRBJ2-7; the match to TRBD2 covers 8 bases. With 5 bases clipped from V and 7 bases from J, the junction kept 13 bases outside the gene matches. Germline-derived CDR1 and CDR2 are SEHNR and FQNEAQ (reference sequence). The CDR3 consists of 15 residues. This CDR3 is CASSPVTGGPGEQYF. The CDR3 bases are TGTGCCAGCAGCCCGGTGACGGGAGGGCCGGGAGAGCAGTACTTC.

V and J are TRBV20-1 and TRBJ1-4, with 10 bases fitting TRBD1. Trimming removed 2 bases from V and 8 bases from J; junction bases left unmatched: 5. The CDR3 consists of 14 residues. Germline loops: CDR1 DFQATT, CDR2 SNEGSKA (reference sequence). The CDR3 here is CSARPGTGEEKLFF. Written as DNA, the CDR3 is TGCAGTGCTAGACCCGGGACAGGGGAAGAAAAACTGTTTTTT.

This clonotype has only a few counts. This rearrangement joins TRBV19 to TRBJ2-7, with D hard to call. Looked up from germline, CDR1 is LNHDA and CDR2 is SQIVND (reference sequence). The CDR3 length is 17 residues. Trimming cost V 1 base and J 1 base, with 17 bases left between them. CDR3 DNA sequence: TGTGCCAGTAGTATAGTTTTTAGCACAGTCGAATCCTACGAGCAGTACTTC. Protein: CASSIVFSTVESYEQYF.

This clonotype occurred a few times. The chain has TRBV12-3 or TRBV12-4 and TRBJ1-2, with D possibly matching TRBD1 (5 bases). Trimming left V 6 bases short and J 0 bases short, with 20 bases between. This CDR3 comprises 17 residues. For the CDR3, the DNA is TGTGCCAGCAGCGACTGGGGGGGGGACGTTACTAACTATGGCTACACCTTC. Translated, it gives CASSDWGGDVTNYGYTF.

In this sample, this clonotype turned up many times. The chain employs TRBV12-3 or TRBV12-4 and TRBJ2-5; D unclear. V lost 5 bases and J 0 bases, leaving 1 base between the germline ends. The CDR3 is 11 amino acids. Here the CDR3 DNA reads TGTGCCAGCAGTAACCAAGAGACCCAGTACTTC. Its translation is CASSNQETQYF.

This clonotype occurred once. Germline is not matched at one junction end, which may reflect a read error. The rearrangement links TRBV9 to TRBJ2-7, with D perhaps matching TRBD1 or TRBD2 (5 bases each). This CDR3 has 15 residues. CDR1 is SGDLS and CDR2 is YYNGEE in the germline V gene. The CDR3, as DNA: TGTGCCAACAGCGGCAAAGACAGCCGCCCCTACGAGCAGTACTTC. It yields the protein CANSGKDSRPYEQYF.

This chain connects TRBV20-1 to TRBJ2-3; 9 nucleotides agree with TRBD2. The germline gives CDR1 DFQATT, CDR2 SNEGSKA (reference sequence). The CDR3 sequence is 15 residues long. The V and J ends lost 6 bases and 0 bases, in that order; junction bases with no gene match: 7. The CDR3 loop reads CSAPRTSASTDTQYF. The CDR3 nucleotides read TGCAGTGCCCCCCGGACTAGCGCAAGCACAGATACGCAGTATTTT.

As regards this clonotype: At one end, the junction sequence differs from germline, possibly due to a read error. The chain links TRBV7-9 to TRBJ2-7, with a possible D match to TRBD2 (6 bases). This CDR3 has 15 amino acids. CDR1 SEHNR and CDR2 FQNEAQ come from the germline V gene (reference sequence). CDR3 region: CASSGGLLAIYGQYF. CDR3 nucleotides: TGTGCCAGCAGCGGGGGGTTGCTAGCTATCTACGGGCAGTACTTC.

This clonotype was seen only a few times. CDR3 bases: TGTGCCAGCAGCTTACAGACTAGCGGGAGCGCCGGGGAGCTGTTTTTT. Protein sequence: CASSLQTSGSAGELFF. V usage is TRBV13 and J usage is TRBJ2-2; TRBD2 matches 12 bases. Germline CDR1 is PRHDT and CDR2 is FYEKMQ (reference sequence). V shed 2 bases, J shed 6 bases, and the junction held 4 bases outside the gene matches. CDR3 length: 16 amino acids. Complete variable domain (other parts from reference TRBV13 and TRBJ2-2): AAGVIQSPRHLIKEKRETATLKCYPIPRHDTVYWYQQGPGQDPQFLISFYEKMQSDKGSIPDRFSAQQFSDYHSELNMSSLELGDSALYFCASSLQTSGSAGELFFGEGSRLTVL.

The chain joins TRBV20-1 to TRBJ2-7; no firm D call. Germline V lookup: CDR1 DFQATT, CDR2 SNEGSKA (reference sequence). The CDR3 is 13 amino acids. Trimming stripped 5 bases from V and 3 bases from J, with 14 bases between. CDR3 sequence (DNA): TGCAGTGCTGCTTACGGGCCTTACTACGAGCAGTACTTC. Translation: CSAAYGPYYEQYF.

This clonotype was seen a handful of times. The chain couples TRBV2 to TRBJ1-2; 9 nucleotides match TRBD1. Germline CDR1 and CDR2: SNHLY and FYNNEI. The CDR3 spans 15 residues. J gave up 3 bases and V 6 bases, and 8 bases lay outside the gene matches. DNA of the CDR3: TGTGCCAGCAGCCCACAGGGGGCCTGGGACTATGGCTACACCTTC. Translating gives CASSPQGAWDYGYTF.

This clonotype came up many times. CDR3 DNA sequence: TGTGCCAGCAGGGGTTTTAGCGGGAGTCGGAATGAGCAGTTCTTC. Translated, it gives CASRGFSGSRNEQFF. This chain uses TRBV3-1 with TRBJ2-1, with 9 nucleotides matching TRBD2. This CDR3 contains 15 residues. Germline V gene sequence: CDR1 LGHDT, CDR2 YNNKEL (reference sequence). Unmatched junction bases numbered 10, after V lost 6 bases and J lost 7 bases.

This clonotype has just a few counts. The CDR3 DNA sequence: TGTGCCAGCAGAGAAGCTAGCGGGCCCCAAGAGACCCAGTACTTC. This encodes CASREASGPQETQYF. The chain uses TRBV6-2 or TRBV6-3 and TRBJ2-5; 8 bases are shared with TRBD2. The CDR3 is 15 residues long. V trimming: 6 bases; J trimming: 1 base; junction bases outside the gene matches: 7. Per the germline V gene, CDR1 is MNHEY and CDR2 is SVGEGT.

This clonotype was seen repeatedly, ten times or more. The chain recombines TRBV28 with TRBJ2-3; the D gene could be TRBD1 or TRBD2 (7 bases each). The CDR3 sequence is 20 residues long. The V end was cut by 3 bases, the J end by 4 bases, with 29 bases between. CDR1 MDHEN and CDR2 SYDVKM come from the germline V gene. The CDR3 sequence is CASSFGGGPQTGEASDTQYF. Written as DNA, the CDR3 is TGTGCCAGCAGTTTCGGCGGGGGACCTCAAACAGGGGAGGCCTCAGATACGCAGTATTTT.

This clonotype showed up many times. This chain links TRBV7-9 with TRBJ1-1; no reliable D call. From germline, CDR1 is SEHNR and CDR2 FQNEAQ (reference sequence). Trimming shortened V by 2 bases and J by 4 bases, and 8 bases separated the two germline ends. The CDR3 length is 13 residues. CDR3 residues: CASSLTPVTEAFF. CDR3 sequence (DNA): TGTGCCAGCAGCTTAACCCCGGTCACTGAAGCTTTCTTT.

At least ten counts were recorded for this clonotype. V and J are TRBV5-1 and TRBJ1-1; TRBD1 matches 8 bases. V was pared by 4 bases and J by 1 base, with 3 bases of the junction left unmatched. Germline CDR1 SGHRS, CDR2 YFSETQ. The CDR3 extends over 14 amino acids. This chain's CDR3 is CASSGGQANTEAFF. The DNA for the CDR3 is TGCGCCAGCAGCGGGGGACAGGCGAACACTGAAGCTTTCTTT.

Ten or more counts support this clonotype. This chain uses TRBV30 with TRBJ1-1; no clear D gene. This CDR3 comprises 13 residues. Trimming removed 5 bases at V and 3 bases at J, with 13 bases between. Germline V gene data show CDR1 as GTSNPN and CDR2 as SVGIG (reference sequence). The CDR3 region has the DNA TGTGCCTGGGACCTCCTGGGAGACACTGAAGCTTTCTTT. Translating gives CAWDLLGDTEAFF.

This clonotype has just a few counts. The chain uses TRBV5-1 and TRBJ2-5; D tentatively fits TRBD1 or TRBD2 (6 bases each). The CDR3 spans 14 residues. Deletions cut 4 bases from V and 3 bases from J, with 13 bases between. The germline V gene encodes CDR1 SGHRS and CDR2 YFSETQ. The CDR3 DNA reads as TGCGCCAGCAGCCGCCCCGGGGGCGAAGAGACCCAGTACTTC. Protein product: CASSRPGGEETQYF.

This chain links TRBV5-1 with TRBJ1-1, with a weak D call TRBD1 (6 bases). V gave up 4 bases and J gave up 1 base, with 11 bases separating them. There are 14 residues in the CDR3. Germline CDR1 is SGHRS and CDR2 is YFSETQ. CDR3 nucleotide sequence: TGCGCCAGCAGCAAGACAGGACAGAACACTGAAGCTTTCTTT. This sequence encodes CASSKTGQNTEAFF.

The chain links TRBV5-1 to TRBJ2-2; no reliable D call. The CDR3 runs to 14 residues. V was cut by 0 bases and J by 6 bases, with 9 bases left in between. Germline V CDR1 and CDR2: SGHRS, YFSETQ. The CDR3, as DNA: TGCGCCAGCAGCTTGGCGGCTAGTCCCGGGGAGCTGTTTTTT. Protein: CASSLAASPGELFF.

As regards this clonotype: A much larger clone lies a single base off, so this may be a read error. The chain combines TRBV12-3 or TRBV12-4 with TRBJ2-1; 14 bases are a match to TRBD2. The CDR3 is made up of 18 amino acids. The chain's CDR3 is CASSQTTSGLAGGNERFF. The DNA for the CDR3 is TGTGCCAGCAGCCAAACTACCTCTGGACTAGCGGGAGGCAATGAGCGGTTCTTC.

This clonotype has a count of ten or more. The J gene is TRBJ1-2, the V gene TRBV28; D unresolved. The V and J ends lost 4 bases and 4 bases respectively, with 19 bases between them. This CDR3 has 16 residues. Per the germline V gene, CDR1 is MDHEN and CDR2 is SYDVKM. In DNA, the CDR3 is TGTGCCAGCAGTTGGCGTCCGTCACAGTCTATCTATGGCTACACCTTC. Protein: CASSWRPSQSIYGYTF.

The CDR3 region is CSVLDLGVEVEQYF. The CDR3 nucleotides are TGCAGCGTTTTAGATTTGGGAGTTGAGGTCGAGCAGTACTTC. The J gene is TRBJ2-7, the V gene TRBV29-1; perhaps TRBD2 as D (5 bases). This CDR3 comprises 14 residues. Deletions cut 5 bases from V and 6 bases from J, with 20 bases between. Per the germline V gene, CDR1 is SQVTM and CDR2 is ANQGSEA.

This clonotype has a count of ten or more. The chain uses TRBV7-9 and TRBJ2-7; D is possibly TRBD2 (6 bases). Trimming took off 5 bases at V and 2 bases at J, with 10 bases between the two ends. The germline gives CDR1 SEHNR, CDR2 FQNEAQ (reference sequence). The CDR3 is 13 amino acids. CDR3 nucleotides: TGTGCCAGCAGCCAGAGGAGGGCCTACGAGCAGTACTTC. Protein sequence: CASSQRRAYEQYF.

This clonotype was seen a handful of times. The V gene is TRBV19, the J gene TRBJ2-3; 8 bases are a match to TRBD2. With V trimmed by 4 bases and J by 2 bases, 14 bases remained unmatched. This CDR3 has 18 amino acids. Germline CDR1 LNHDA, CDR2 SQIVND (reference sequence). The CDR3 reads CASSTKRKLAVVTDTQYF. The CDR3 region has the DNA TGTGCCAGTAGTACCAAGCGGAAACTAGCGGTCGTCACAGATACGCAGTATTTT.

This clonotype was detected ten times or more. V gene TRBV7-9 combines with J gene TRBJ1-1; D gene ambiguous. CDR1 SEHNR and CDR2 FQNEAQ come from the germline V gene (reference sequence). V lost 4 bases and J 0 bases, leaving 12 bases between the germline ends. The CDR3 sequence is 15 residues long. The CDR3 bases are TGTGCCAGCAGCTCGGCCGGGATATTGAACACTGAAGCTTTCTTT. It is translated as CASSSAGILNTEAFF.

This clonotype has ten or more counts. The chain recombines TRBV20-1 with TRBJ2-7; 8 bases match TRBD1. The CDR3 extends over 13 amino acids. V shed 6 bases and J 4 bases; nucleotides not matched to a gene: 8. Germline CDR1 is DFQATT and CDR2 is SNEGSKA (reference sequence). In nucleotides, the CDR3 is TGCAGTGCGGGGGGACAGGAGAAATACGAGCAGTACTTC. Protein: CSAGGQEKYEQYF.